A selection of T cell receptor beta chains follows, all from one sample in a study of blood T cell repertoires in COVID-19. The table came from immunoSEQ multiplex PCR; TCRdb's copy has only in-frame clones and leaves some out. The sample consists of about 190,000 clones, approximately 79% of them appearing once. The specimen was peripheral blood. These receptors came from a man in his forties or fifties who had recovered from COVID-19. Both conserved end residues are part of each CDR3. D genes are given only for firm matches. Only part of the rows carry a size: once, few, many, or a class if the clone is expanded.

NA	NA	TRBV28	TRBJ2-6	CASSSVAAGANVLTF	TGTGCCAGCAGTTCCGTCGCAGCTGGGGCCAACGTCCTGACTTTC
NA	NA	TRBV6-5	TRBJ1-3	CASRAWGEGNTIYF	TGTGCCAGCAGGGCCTGGGGGGAAGGAAACACCATATATTTT
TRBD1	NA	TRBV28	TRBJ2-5	CASNPGGAMETQYF	TGTGCCAGTAATCCAGGGGGCGCTATGGAGACCCAGTACTTC
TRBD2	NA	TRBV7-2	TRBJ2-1	CASTSYSGPNEQFF	TGTGCCAGCACCTCTTATAGCGGGCCGAATGAGCAGTTCTTC
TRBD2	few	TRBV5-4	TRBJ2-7	CASSLGIGLRGRRHEQYF	TGTGCCAGCAGCTTGGGTATCGGATTGCGCGGGAGGAGGCACGAGCAGTACTTC
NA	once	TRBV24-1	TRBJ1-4	CATSDGAEKLFF	TGTGCCACCAGTGATGGAGCCGAAAAACTGTTTTTT
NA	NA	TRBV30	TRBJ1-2	CAWSRDYGYTF	TGTGCCTGGAGCCGTGACTATGGCTACACCTTC
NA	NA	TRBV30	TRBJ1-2	CAWSTPGPNYGYTF	TGTGCCTGGTCTACTCCGGGTCCTAACTATGGCTACACCTTC
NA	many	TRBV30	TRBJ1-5	CAWSGYGAGSNQPQHF	TGTGCCTGGAGCGGGTATGGGGCAGGAAGCAATCAGCCCCAGCATTTT
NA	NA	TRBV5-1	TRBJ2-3	CASSFGRGGTDTQYF	TGCGCCAGCAGCTTCGGCAGGGGTGGGACAGATACGCAGTATTTT
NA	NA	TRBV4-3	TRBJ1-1	CASSQDWGPGTEAFF	TGCGCCAGCAGCCAAGACTGGGGGCCAGGAACTGAAGCTTTCTTT
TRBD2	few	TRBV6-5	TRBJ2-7	CASSYLAVGYEQYF	TGTGCCAGCAGTTACCTAGCGGTAGGGTACGAGCAGTACTTC
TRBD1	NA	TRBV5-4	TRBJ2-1	CASSSKTGGYNEQFF	TGTGCCAGCAGCAGCAAAACAGGGGGCTACAATGAGCAGTTCTTC
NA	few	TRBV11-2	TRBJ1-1	CASRYRFWMNTEAFF	TGTGCCAGCCGCTACAGGTTTTGGATGAACACTGAAGCTTTCTTT
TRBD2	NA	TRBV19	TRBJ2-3	CASSIMASGSRADTQYF	TGTGCCAGTAGTATAATGGCTAGCGGGAGTAGGGCAGATACGCAGTATTTT
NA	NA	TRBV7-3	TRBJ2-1	CASSLTRSNYNEQFF	TGTGCCAGCAGCTTAACGAGGTCTAATTACAATGAGCAGTTCTTC
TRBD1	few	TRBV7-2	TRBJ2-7	CASSPDRGRYEQYF	TGTGCCAGCAGTCCGGACAGGGGGCGGTACGAGCAGTACTTC